A selection of T cell receptor beta chains follows, all from one sample in a study of T-cell memory formation after mild COVID-19. TCRdb re-called the 5' RACE reads through MiXCR, storing one row per CDR3 protein. Found here are almost 550,000 distinct CDR3 sequences, 20% of them singletons; the top ten hold around an eighth. Sequencing was done on a sample of PBMCs or a T cell subset sorted from them (not recorded which). All receptors come from an adult woman who had mild COVID-19 (a few samples of this study predate the infection). Cell type and time point are not known. Both conserved end residues are part of each CDR3. The order of the fields is J gene, D gene, V gene, clone size, CDR3 protein, CDR3 DNA. D genes are given only for firm matches. Clone size is shown for a subset of rows, as once, few, many or a class of expanded clone.

J gene: TRBJ2-1
D gene: TRBD2
V gene: TRBV7-6
clone size: once
CDR3 protein: CASSLYPSGGADEQFF
CDR3 DNA: TGTGCCAGCAGCTTATATCCTAGCGGGGGGGCCGATGAGCAGTTCTTC

J gene: TRBJ2-6
D gene: TRBD1
V gene: TRBV14
clone size: NA
CDR3 protein: CASSRRGLNGANVLTF
CDR3 DNA: TGTGCCAGCAGCCGAAGGGGGCTGAATGGGGCCAACGTCCTGACTTTC

J gene: TRBJ1-1
D gene: NA
V gene: TRBV15
clone size: NA
CDR3 protein: CATSRDGGTMSEAFF
CDR3 DNA: TGTGCCACCAGCAGAGACGGGGGCACGATGAGTGAAGCTTTCTTT

J gene: TRBJ1-1
D gene: TRBD1
V gene: TRBV5-1
clone size: NA
CDR3 protein: CASGRQGGTEAFF
CDR3 DNA: TGCGCCAGCGGAAGACAGGGTGGGACTGAAGCTTTCTTT

J gene: TRBJ2-7
D gene: TRBD2
V gene: TRBV10-3
clone size: few
CDR3 protein: CAISIVTGGRNEQYF
CDR3 DNA: TGTGCCATCAGCATAGTTACGGGAGGACGAAACGAGCAGTACTTC

J gene: TRBJ2-3
D gene: TRBD2
V gene: TRBV5-5
clone size: few
CDR3 protein: CASSFGGGYTDTQYF
CDR3 DNA: TGTGCCAGCAGCTTCGGGGGGGGATACACAGATACGCAGTATTTT

J gene: TRBJ1-5
D gene: TRBD1
V gene: TRBV6-6
clone size: few
CDR3 protein: CASSWGQGAGQPQHF
CDR3 DNA: TGTGCCAGCAGTTGGGGACAGGGGGCAGGTCAGCCCCAGCATTTT

J gene: TRBJ2-7
D gene: TRBD2
V gene: TRBV20-1
clone size: few
CDR3 protein: CSARTGLVIEQYF
CDR3 DNA: TGCAGTGCTAGAACAGGACTAGTCATCGAGCAGTACTTC

J gene: TRBJ2-5
D gene: NA
V gene: TRBV29-1
clone size: few
CDR3 protein: CSVDLAKRETQYF
CDR3 DNA: TGCAGCGTTGATCTGGCTAAAAGAGAGACCCAGTACTTC

J gene: TRBJ1-6
D gene: NA
V gene: TRBV2
clone size: few
CDR3 protein: CASSERSQLNSPLHF
CDR3 DNA: TGTGCCAGCAGTGAAAGGTCGCAGCTAAATTCACCCCTCCACTTT

J gene: TRBJ2-7
D gene: NA
V gene: TRBV7-9
clone size: many
CDR3 protein: CASSLETYYEQYF
CDR3 DNA: TGTGCCAGCAGCTTAGAGACCTACTACGAGCAGTACTTC

J gene: TRBJ2-3
D gene: TRBD2
V gene: TRBV9
clone size: NA
CDR3 protein: CASSAGGATSTDTQYF
CDR3 DNA: TGTGCCAGCAGCGCGGGGGGGGCGACGAGCACAGATACGCAGTATTTT

J gene: TRBJ2-2
D gene: NA
V gene: TRBV7-2
clone size: many
CDR3 protein: CASRPSGQTGELFF
CDR3 DNA: TGTGCCAGCAGGCCGAGCGGGCAAACCGGGGAGCTGTTTTTT

J gene: TRBJ2-2
D gene: TRBD1
V gene: TRBV6-1
clone size: NA
CDR3 protein: CASSEVVRGPTGELFF
CDR3 DNA: TGTGCCAGCAGTGAAGTAGTCAGGGGGCCGACCGGGGAGCTGTTTTTT

J gene: TRBJ1-2
D gene: NA
V gene: TRBV9
clone size: NA
CDR3 protein: CASSVVDAGEGYTF
CDR3 DNA: TGTGCCAGCAGCGTAGTGGATGCAGGGGAGGGCTACACCTTC

J gene: TRBJ1-2
D gene: TRBD1
V gene: TRBV9
clone size: few
CDR3 protein: CASSVSPGTVYGYTF
CDR3 DNA: TGTGCCAGCAGCGTAAGTCCGGGGACAGTCTATGGCTACACCTTC

J gene: TRBJ2-7
D gene: NA
V gene: TRBV12-3/TRBV12-4
clone size: NA
CDR3 protein: CASSLSVAYEQYF
CDR3 DNA: TGTGCCAGCAGTTTATCCGTAGCCTACGAGCAGTACTTC

J gene: TRBJ2-3
D gene: NA
V gene: TRBV7-6
clone size: many
CDR3 protein: CASSYTSTDTQYF
CDR3 DNA: TGTGCCAGCAGCTACACTAGCACAGATACGCAGTATTTT

J gene: TRBJ1-5
D gene: NA
V gene: TRBV15
clone size: few
CDR3 protein: CATTSTRGQPQHF
CDR3 DNA: TGTGCCACCACCTCAACGAGAGGTCAGCCCCAGCATTTT

J gene: TRBJ1-2
D gene: NA
V gene: TRBV5-1
clone size: few
CDR3 protein: CASSSTGTANYGYTF
CDR3 DNA: TGCGCCAGCAGCTCGACCGGGACGGCTAACTATGGCTACACCTTC

J gene: TRBJ2-1
D gene: NA
V gene: TRBV5-1
clone size: NA
CDR3 protein: CASSEQVGGFVNEQFF
CDR3 DNA: TGCGCCAGCAGCGAACAGGTTGGGGGCTTTGTGAATGAGCAGTTCTTC

J gene: TRBJ2-7
D gene: NA
V gene: TRBV7-9
clone size: NA
CDR3 protein: CASSLDAASYEQYF
CDR3 DNA: TGTGCCAGCAGCTTAGATGCAGCCTCCTACGAGCAGTACTTC

J gene: TRBJ2-3
D gene: TRBD2
V gene: TRBV12-3/TRBV12-4
clone size: NA
CDR3 protein: CASTLGLAGTDTQYF
CDR3 DNA: TGTGCCAGCACCCTCGGACTAGCGGGCACAGATACGCAGTATTTT

J gene: TRBJ1-2
D gene: TRBD1
V gene: TRBV25-1
clone size: few
CDR3 protein: CASSESGGQAIYGYTF
CDR3 DNA: TGTGCCAGCAGTGAATCCGGCGGACAGGCGATTTATGGCTACACCTTC

J gene: TRBJ1-6
D gene: NA
V gene: TRBV7-9
clone size: NA
CDR3 protein: CARSLDSSYNSPLHF
CDR3 DNA: TGTGCCAGAAGCTTGGACAGTTCCTATAATTCACCCCTCCACTTT

J gene: TRBJ1-3
D gene: NA
V gene: TRBV6-5
clone size: few
CDR3 protein: CASRPDGSSGNTIYF
CDR3 DNA: TGTGCCAGCAGGCCGGACGGAAGCTCTGGAAACACCATATATTTT

J gene: TRBJ2-5
D gene: TRBD2
V gene: TRBV4-1
clone size: few
CDR3 protein: CASSHRTSGGNETQYF
CDR3 DNA: TGCGCCAGCAGCCATAGGACTAGCGGGGGTAATGAGACCCAGTACTTC

J gene: TRBJ1-1
D gene: NA
V gene: TRBV18
clone size: NA
CDR3 protein: CASSPRGQQNTEAFF
CDR3 DNA: TGTGCCAGCTCACCACGCGGCCAGCAAAACACTGAAGCTTTCTTT

J gene: TRBJ1-1
D gene: NA
V gene: TRBV5-4
clone size: few
CDR3 protein: CASSWGGRGMNTEAFF
CDR3 DNA: TGTGCCAGCAGCTGGGGGGGAAGGGGAATGAACACTGAAGCTTTCTTT

J gene: TRBJ2-4
D gene: NA
V gene: TRBV24-1
clone size: many
CDR3 protein: CATSDNGHAKNIQYF
CDR3 DNA: TGTGCCACCAGTGACAACGGACACGCCAAAAACATTCAGTACTTC

J gene: TRBJ1-2
D gene: NA
V gene: TRBV12-3/TRBV12-4
clone size: NA
CDR3 protein: CASSLADTGYGYTF
CDR3 DNA: TGTGCCAGCAGTTTAGCAGACACAGGCTATGGCTACACCTTC

J gene: TRBJ1-3
D gene: NA
V gene: TRBV10-3
clone size: NA
CDR3 protein: CAISEGTTGNTIYF
CDR3 DNA: TGTGCCATCAGTGAGGGGACTACGGGAAACACCATATATTTT

J gene: TRBJ1-1
D gene: NA
V gene: TRBV5-1
clone size: NA
CDR3 protein: CASSRRRGGTEAFF
CDR3 DNA: TGCGCCAGCAGTCGGAGACGAGGAGGAACTGAAGCTTTCTTT

J gene: TRBJ2-7
D gene: NA
V gene: TRBV7-9
clone size: NA
CDR3 protein: CASSNRVGSYEQYF
CDR3 DNA: TGTGCCAGCAGCAACAGGGTAGGGTCCTACGAGCAGTACTTC

J gene: TRBJ1-2
D gene: NA
V gene: TRBV5-1
clone size: once
CDR3 protein: CASSWGTSTNYGYTF
CDR3 DNA: TGCGCCAGCAGTTGGGGGACAAGCACTAACTATGGCTACACCTTC

J gene: TRBJ2-1
D gene: NA
V gene: TRBV24-1
clone size: NA
CDR3 protein: CATRKDDNEQFF
CDR3 DNA: TGTGCCACCAGAAAGGACGACAATGAGCAGTTCTTC

J gene: TRBJ2-4
D gene: NA
V gene: TRBV5-6
clone size: NA
CDR3 protein: CASHRQSPLAKNIQYF
CDR3 DNA: TGTGCCAGCCATCGTCAGAGCCCCTTAGCCAAAAACATTCAGTACTTC

J gene: TRBJ2-3
D gene: NA
V gene: TRBV12-3/TRBV12-4
clone size: NA
CDR3 protein: CASSLVSWPF
CDR3 DNA: TGTGCCAGCAGTTTGGTTTCGTGGCCTTTT

J gene: TRBJ2-1
D gene: TRBD1
V gene: TRBV29-1
clone size: few
CDR3 protein: CSVEARGGFNEQFF
CDR3 DNA: TGCAGCGTTGAAGCCCGAGGGGGCTTCAATGAGCAGTTCTTC

J gene: TRBJ1-3
D gene: NA
V gene: TRBV14
clone size: many
CDR3 protein: CASSQDPHGGVGSRNTIYF
CDR3 DNA: TGTGCCAGCAGCCAAGATCCCCACGGAGGGGTGGGCTCCCGAAACACCATATATTTT

J gene: TRBJ2-2
D gene: NA
V gene: TRBV10-3
clone size: few
CDR3 protein: CASKGDTDTGELFF
CDR3 DNA: TGTGCCAGCAAGGGGGACACCGACACCGGGGAGCTGTTTTTT

J gene: TRBJ1-4
D gene: TRBD1
V gene: TRBV5-1
clone size: many
CDR3 protein: CASSLGQGATNEKLFF
CDR3 DNA: TGTGCCAGCAGCCTGGGACAGGGTGCAACTAATGAAAAACTGTTTTTT

J gene: TRBJ1-1
D gene: NA
V gene: TRBV9
clone size: NA
CDR3 protein: CASNPEGNTEAFF
CDR3 DNA: TGTGCCAGCAACCCTGAGGGGAACACTGAAGCTTTCTTT

J gene: TRBJ2-7
D gene: NA
V gene: TRBV13
clone size: NA
CDR3 protein: CASSSIPIGSYEQYF
CDR3 DNA: TGTGCCAGCAGCTCGATCCCCATTGGGTCCTACGAGCAGTACTTC

J gene: TRBJ2-5
D gene: TRBD2
V gene: TRBV7-8
clone size: many
CDR3 protein: CASSLAGGGSVVETQYF
CDR3 DNA: TGTGCCAGCAGCTTAGCCGGCGGGGGGTCGGTGGTAGAGACCCAGTACTTC

J gene: TRBJ1-1
D gene: NA
V gene: TRBV30
clone size: NA
CDR3 protein: CAWTDPQHTEAFF
CDR3 DNA: TGTGCCTGGACGGATCCGCAACACACTGAAGCTTTCTTT

J gene: TRBJ2-3
D gene: TRBD2
V gene: TRBV20-1
clone size: few
CDR3 protein: CSAAGTSGTPGDTQYF
CDR3 DNA: TGCAGTGCAGCCGGGACTAGCGGGACCCCCGGGGATACGCAGTATTTT

J gene: TRBJ2-3
D gene: NA
V gene: TRBV6-5
clone size: NA
CDR3 protein: CATTTDSQGVTDTQYF
CDR3 DNA: TGTGCCACCACCACGGACTCGCAAGGGGTTACAGATACGCAGTATTTT

J gene: TRBJ2-5
D gene: TRBD1
V gene: TRBV3-1
clone size: NA
CDR3 protein: CASSHGTDLWTQYF
CDR3 DNA: TGTGCCAGCAGCCACGGGACAGATCTCTGGACCCAGTACTTC

J gene: TRBJ2-3
D gene: NA
V gene: TRBV7-9
clone size: many
CDR3 protein: CASSLVAPPTDTQYF
CDR3 DNA: TGTGCCAGCAGCTTAGTAGCTCCCCCGACAGATACGCAGTATTTT

J gene: TRBJ2-5
D gene: NA
V gene: TRBV6-6
clone size: NA
CDR3 protein: CASKETNPASTYQETQYF
CDR3 DNA: TGTGCCAGCAAAGAGACCAACCCGGCCTCAACTTACCAAGAGACCCAGTACTTC

J gene: TRBJ1-4
D gene: TRBD1
V gene: TRBV4-1
clone size: NA
CDR3 protein: CASSHLGQLNEKLFF
CDR3 DNA: TGCGCCAGCAGCCACCTGGGACAGCTGAATGAAAAACTGTTTTTT

J gene: TRBJ1-5
D gene: NA
V gene: TRBV5-1
clone size: NA
CDR3 protein: CASSPDGQPQHF
CDR3 DNA: TGCGCCAGCAGCCCGGATGGCCAGCCCCAGCATTTT

J gene: TRBJ2-7
D gene: NA
V gene: TRBV27
clone size: few
CDR3 protein: CASSFFSGSNYEQYF
CDR3 DNA: TGTGCCAGCAGTTTCTTTTCCGGGTCAAACTACGAGCAGTACTTC